What follows are 6 T cell receptor beta chains derived from one specimen sequenced in a study of T-cell reconstitution after alpha-beta-depleted transplantation in children listed by TCRdb under 2016. The label giving this sample's time point can be read as: day 60 (about 2 months) after transplantation. The sample's treatment or condition label, decoded: allogeneic hematopoietic cell transplantation with graft depleted of TCRalphabeta T cells and CD19 B cells. Antigens of these TCRs are unknown. Library construction relied on PCR. Sequencing was performed on an Illumina HiSeq 2500. TCR libraries were prepared with molecular barcoding, using unique molecular identifiers to normalize TCRbeta repertoire quantification. TCRdb trimmed the raw reads at Q25, called clones with MiXCR and kept productive beta chains. One record per CDR3 amino acid sequence lists the most common genes and DNA. The sample includes 32,000 or so distinct CDR3 sequences, with approximately 7% observed a single time. Jointly, the top ten make up around 25% of the sample.

Overall results and qualifications from the work: About two months after transplant, the apparently early recovery of alphabetaT-cell counts reportedly depended on just several hundred clones that had expanded rapidly and came from non-depleted graft cells.

This specimen was peripheral blood, taken 60 days after TCRalphabeta/CD19-depleted stem cell transplant. All receptors come from a child younger than two who had a stem cell transplant for acute myeloid leukemia, so the T cells may come from the graft donor.

This clonotype was seen many times. The rearrangement joins TRBV27 to TRBJ2-1, with D possibly TRBD1 on 6 matching bases. CDR3 size: 14 residues. V lost 4 bases, J lost 8 bases, and 15 bases lay in between. The germline V gene encodes CDR1 MNHEY and CDR2 SMNVEV (reference sequence). The CDR3 loop reads CASSSRGQKDEQFF. The CDR3 DNA follows: TGTGCCAGCAGTTCCAGGGGACAAAAGGATGAGCAGTTCTTC.

The sample holds many counts of this clonotype. The chain is built from TRBV5-1 and TRBJ2-7, with D possibly being TRBD2 (5 bases). Germline values: CDR1 SGHRS, CDR2 YFSETQ. The V gene lost 1 base and the J gene lost 3 bases, with 8 bases spanning the gap. The CDR3 runs to 13 residues. For the CDR3, the DNA is TGCGCCAGCAGCTTGACGGGGAACTACGAGCAGTACTTC. It specifies CASSLTGNYEQYF.

This clonotype was recorded at least ten times. This sequence joins TRBV28 and TRBJ2-1; the D is unclear. Germline CDR1 reads MDHEN; CDR2 reads SYDVKM. Between the trimmed V and J ends, which lost 3 bases and 6 bases, there was a span of 6 bases. The CDR3 loop spans 12 amino acids. This CDR3 reads CASSLMVNEQFF. The CDR3 region has the DNA TGTGCCAGCAGTTTGATGGTCAATGAGCAGTTCTTC. Full variable domain (remainder filled in from reference TRBV28 and TRBJ2-1): DVKVTQSSRYLVKRTGEKVFLECVQDMDHENMFWYRQDPGLGLRLIYFSYDVKMKEKGDIPEGYSVSREKKERFSLILESASTNQTSMYLCASSLMVNEQFFGPGTRLTVL.

As concerns this clonotype: A much larger clonotype is one base distant, so this may be a read error. This rearrangement joins TRBV3-1 to TRBJ2-3, with D hard to call. Germline V gene sequence: CDR1 LGHDT, CDR2 YNNKEL (reference sequence). The CDR3 has 15 amino acids. CDR3 protein: CATSRRRAFPDTQYF. The CDR3 DNA reads TGTGCCACCAGCCGACGCAGAGCCTTCCCAGATACGCAGTATTTT.

This clonotype was counted only a few times. V and J are TRBV12-5 and TRBJ2-2, with 7 bases fitting TRBD2. The germline CDR1 and CDR2 sequences are LGHNT and FRNRAP. J lost 6 bases, V lost 4 bases, and 11 bases had no gene match. The CDR3 consists of 16 residues. CDR3 nucleotides: TGTGCTAGTGGTTCTCTCCGCGCGGGAGTACCCGGGGAGCTGTTTTTT. Its protein is CASGSLRAGVPGELFF.

This clonotype was found many times. CDR3 bases: TGTGCCAGCAGCCTCGGGCGAGAGAAGAGCTATGGCTACACCTTC. This codes for CASSLGREKSYGYTF. The J gene is TRBJ1-2, the V gene TRBV4-2; D is unclear. The V gene lost 4 bases and the J gene lost 4 bases, with 16 bases spanning the gap. Looked up from germline, CDR1 is LGHNA and CDR2 is YNFKEQ. This CDR3 is built from 15 residues.